The 20 T cell receptor beta chains reported below all come from one sample, sequenced in a study of CD8 T cells in Susac syndrome (dated by TCRdb to the late 2010s). Preparation of the library involved the immunoSEQ multiplex PCR assay. RNA was extracted using the RNeasy kit, and about 0.45 to 1 ug of the RNA was reverse transcribed with random hexamers. TCRdb reran the public reads through fastp at Q25 and MiXCR, keeping productive beta chains. Each record represents a unique CDR3 protein, reported with the most common genes and DNA among its rows. The sample records about 210,000 distinct CDR3 sequences, roughly 96% of which are singletons. The ten largest clones add up to roughly 0.09% of the sample. Sample: CD4+ T cells from PBMCs. The receptor source for this set is a human donor with multiple sclerosis.

The chain recombines TRBV20-1 with TRBJ2-7, with a possible D match to TRBD1 (6 bases). Per the germline V gene, CDR1 is DFQATT and CDR2 is SNEGSKA (reference sequence). The CDR3 runs to 17 residues. V was pared by 3 bases and J by 3 bases, with 24 bases between. CDR3 amino acids: CSASIPSLGQRNYEQYF. The CDR3 bases are TGCAGTGCTAGTATCCCTAGTCTAGGACAGAGAAACTACGAGCAGTACTTC.

The chain couples TRBV30 to TRBJ2-2; tentative D call: TRBD1 (6 bases). V was shortened by 3 bases and J by 1 base, with 6 bases between the two germline ends. Germline V lookup: CDR1 GTSNPN, CDR2 SVGIG (reference sequence). The CDR3 is 13 residues long. This chain's CDR3 is CAWRGQNTGELFF. CDR3 in DNA: TGTGCCTGGAGGGGACAGAACACCGGGGAGCTGTTTTTT. The whole variable domain, filled in from reference TRBV30 and TRBJ2-2, reads SQTIHQWPATLVQPVGSPLSLECTVEGTSNPNLYWYRQAAGRGLQLLFYSVGIGQISSEVPQNLSASRPQDRQFILSSKKLLLSDSGFYLCAWRGQNTGELFFGEGSRLTVL.

The chain has TRBV7-8 and TRBJ2-3, with D possibly called TRBD1 or TRBD2 (6 bases each). Trimming removed 5 bases from V and 5 bases from J, with 23 bases in between. Germline CDR1 reads SGHVS; CDR2 reads FQNEAQ. This CDR3 has 17 amino acids. The CDR3: CASSPSPGGGSVDTQYF. In nucleotides, the CDR3 is TGTGCCAGCAGCCCAAGCCCCGGGGGCGGGTCCGTAGATACGCAGTATTTT.

The chain links TRBV20-1 to TRBJ1-2; TRBD1 agrees at 7 bases. Trimming took 4 bases from V and 4 from J; bases not matched to a gene: 6. The CDR3 has 13 residues. Germline lookup yields CDR1 DFQATT and CDR2 SNEGSKA (reference sequence). The CDR3: CSATGQALYGYTF. The CDR3 coding sequence is TGCAGTGCTACTGGACAGGCCCTCTATGGCTACACCTTC.

V is TRBV20-1 and J is TRBJ2-1, with 10 bases identical to TRBD2. This CDR3 has 16 residues. V lost 6 bases to trimming and J lost 7 bases; unmatched junction nucleotides: 15. Germline loops: CDR1 DFQATT, CDR2 SNEGSKA (reference sequence). CDR3 amino acids: CSAPAPGTSVPNEQFF. The CDR3 DNA reads as TGCAGTGCCCCGGCCCCCGGGACTAGCGTGCCGAATGAGCAGTTCTTC.

V usage is TRBV6-5 and J usage is TRBJ1-1; D not certain. This CDR3 is built from 11 residues. Per the germline V gene, CDR1 is MNHEY and CDR2 is SVGAGI. CDR3 loop: CPDQENTEAFF. The CDR3 bases are TGTCCTGATCAGGAGAACACTGAAGCTTTCTTT.

The chain uses TRBV19 and TRBJ2-5; 9 bases map to TRBD1. The CDR3 has 15 amino acids. The ends lost 5 bases at V and 4 bases at J; junction bases unmatched: 8. Looked up from germline, CDR1 is LNHDA and CDR2 is SQIVND (reference sequence). The CDR3 loop is CASSLPGTGRETQYF. For the CDR3, the DNA is TGTGCCAGTAGTCTCCCCGGGACAGGGAGAGAGACCCAGTACTTC. The whole variable domain, remainder taken from reference TRBV19 and TRBJ2-5, is DGGITQSPKYLFRKEGQNVTLSCEQNLNHDAMYWYRQDPGQGLRLIYYSQIVNDFQKGDIAEGYSVSREKKESFPLTVTSAQKNPTAFYLCASSLPGTGRETQYFGPGTRLLVL.

The chain uses TRBV12-5 and TRBJ2-2; perhaps TRBD2 as D (6 bases). The germline V gene encodes CDR1 LGHNT and CDR2 FRNRAP. CDR3 size: 16 residues. The V end lost 6 bases, the J end lost 4 bases, and 18 bases lay between the germline ends. CDR3 DNA sequence: TGTGCTAGTGGGTCTCCTCGGGGGACCTTCACCGGGGAGCTGTTTTTT. It is translated as CASGSPRGTFTGELFF.

V is TRBV29-1 and J is TRBJ2-5, with a possible D match to TRBD1 (6 bases). The germline V and J ends were trimmed by 3 bases and 2 bases, with 10 bases remaining between them. Germline CDR1 is SQVTM and CDR2 is ANQGSEA. This CDR3 is built from 13 residues. CDR3: CSVDQQGQETQYF. In DNA form, the CDR3 reads TGCAGCGTTGACCAACAGGGTCAAGAGACCCAGTACTTC.

The chain links TRBV3-1 to TRBJ1-2; D uncertain. The CDR3 covers 13 residues. Germline CDR1 reads LGHDT; CDR2 reads YNNKEL (reference sequence). Trimming shortened V by 4 bases and J by 6 bases, and 12 bases separated the two germline ends. The CDR3 sequence: CASSRGRPDGYTF. The DNA for the CDR3 is TGTGCCAGCAGCCGAGGGAGGCCCGATGGCTACACCTTC.

The J gene is TRBJ2-5, the V gene TRBV30; D not certain. Germline loops: CDR1 GTSNPN, CDR2 SVGIG (reference sequence). The ends were cut back, 1 base at V and 2 bases at J, with 8 bases in the middle. CDR3 length: 13 amino acids. The CDR3 bases are TGTGCCTGGAGTGGGGTCGCGCAAGAGACCCAGTACTTC. Translated: CAWSGVAQETQYF. Combining the CDR3 with reference TRBV30 and TRBJ2-5 gives the whole variable domain SQTIHQWPATLVQPVGSPLSLECTVEGTSNPNLYWYRQAAGRGLQLLFYSVGIGQISSEVPQNLSASRPQDRQFILSSKKLLLSDSGFYLCAWSGVAQETQYFGPGTRLLVL.

The V call is TRBV20-1, the J call TRBJ2-3; tentatively, D is TRBD2 (6 bases). Germline loops: CDR1 DFQATT, CDR2 SNEGSKA (reference sequence). CDR3 size: 13 residues. The germline V and J ends were trimmed by 5 bases and 2 bases, with 11 bases remaining between them. CDR3 DNA sequence: TGCAGTGCTGGGGCGGGGATCACAGATACGCAGTATTTT. It encodes CSAGAGITDTQYF.

This clonotype was seen only once. This sequence joins TRBV5-6 and TRBJ2-1; the D is unclear. Trimming left V 1 base short and J 9 bases short, with 8 bases between. CDR1 and CDR2 from the germline V gene are SGHDT and YYEEEE. The CDR3 covers 12 residues. The CDR3 region has the DNA TGTGCCAGCAGCTTGAGAGGACGTGAGCAGTTCTTC. Translation gives CASSLRGREQFF.

This clonotype has just one count. The V gene is TRBV30, the J gene TRBJ2-2; D perhaps matches TRBD1 (5 bases). The germline gives CDR1 GTSNPN, CDR2 SVGIG (reference sequence). CDR3 length equals 16 residues. V was clipped by 0 bases and J by 0 bases, with 11 bases between them. The CDR3 spells CAWSVLRATNTGELFF. The CDR3 bases are TGTGCCTGGAGTGTACTCAGGGCGACGAACACCGGGGAGCTGTTTTTT.

The chain carries TRBV19 and TRBJ2-5, with 8 bases lining up with TRBD1. Germline V lookup: CDR1 LNHDA, CDR2 SQIVND (reference sequence). The length of the CDR3 is 15 residues. After removal of 8 bases from V and 4 bases from J, the junction contained 12 bases not matched to a gene. The DNA of the CDR3 is TGTGCCAGTCAACAGACAGGGGCCGGTGGAGAGACCCAGTACTTC. Translated, it gives CASQQTGAGGETQYF.

The CDR3 nucleotides read TGTGCCAGCAGTTACGGTAGGGGAGGGGCCTACGAGCAGTACTTC. Residues: CASSYGRGGAYEQYF. J is TRBJ2-7 and V is TRBV6-6; 7 positions agree with TRBD2. V shed 2 bases and J 2 bases; nucleotides not matched to a gene: 6. This CDR3 has 15 residues. CDR1 is MNHNY, CDR2 SVGAGI, per germline (reference sequence).

V is TRBV20-1 and J is TRBJ2-7; TRBD2 agrees at 12 bases. The CDR3 extends over 16 amino acids. The V gene end was trimmed by 0 bases and the J gene end by 3 bases; junction bases not matched to a gene: 6. CDR1 is DFQATT and CDR2 is SNEGSKA in the germline V gene (reference sequence). The CDR3 DNA is TGCAGTGCTAGAGAGAGGGAGACTAGCGGGAGCTACGAGCAGTACTTC. It specifies CSARERETSGSYEQYF.

The V gene is TRBV30, the J gene TRBJ1-2, with 8 bases that match TRBD1. The CDR3 length is 15 residues. Trimming cost V 0 bases and J 4 bases; bases outside gene matches: 7. Germline values: CDR1 GTSNPN, CDR2 SVGIG (reference sequence). The CDR3: CAWSVGTGAAYGYTF. DNA for the CDR3: TGTGCCTGGAGTGTTGGGACAGGAGCCGCCTATGGCTACACCTTC.

The rearrangement links TRBV20-1 to TRBJ1-5; 8 bases map to TRBD1. CDR3 length equals 14 residues. The V segment lost 3 bases and the J segment 1 base; nucleotides outside the gene matches: 2. The germline V gene has CDR1 DFQATT and CDR2 SNEGSKA (reference sequence). CDR3 sequence reads: CSASRTGSNQPQHF. DNA of the CDR3: TGCAGTGCTAGTCGGACAGGGAGCAATCAGCCCCAGCATTTT.

The chain carries TRBV6-5 and TRBJ1-4, with 8 nucleotides matching TRBD1. CDR1 MNHEY and CDR2 SVGAGI come from the germline V gene. The CDR3 has 14 residues. Losses at the gene ends were 6 bases for V and 7 bases for J; bases not matched to a gene: 7. The CDR3 DNA is TGTGCCAGCAGGCCCGGACAGGGTCGTGAAAAACTGTTTTTT. Protein product: CASRPGQGREKLFF.